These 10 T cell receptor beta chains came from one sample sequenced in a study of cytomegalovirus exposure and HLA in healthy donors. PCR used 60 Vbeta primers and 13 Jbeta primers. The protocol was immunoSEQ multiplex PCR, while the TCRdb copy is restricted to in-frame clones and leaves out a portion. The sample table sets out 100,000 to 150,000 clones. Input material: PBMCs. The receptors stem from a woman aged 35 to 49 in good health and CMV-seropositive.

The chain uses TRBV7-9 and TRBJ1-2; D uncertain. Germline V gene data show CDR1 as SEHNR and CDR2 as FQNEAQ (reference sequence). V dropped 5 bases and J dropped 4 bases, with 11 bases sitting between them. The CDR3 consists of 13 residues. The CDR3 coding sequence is TGTGCCAGCAGCACCACACAATTCTATGGCTACACCTTC. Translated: CASSTTQFYGYTF.

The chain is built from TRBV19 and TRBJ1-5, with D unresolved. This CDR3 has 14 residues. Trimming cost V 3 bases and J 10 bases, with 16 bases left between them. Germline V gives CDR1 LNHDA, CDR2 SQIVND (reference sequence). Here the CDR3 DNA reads TGTGCCAGTAGTATTTCACTCGGGGAAGATCCCCAGCATTTT. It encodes CASSISLGEDPQHF.

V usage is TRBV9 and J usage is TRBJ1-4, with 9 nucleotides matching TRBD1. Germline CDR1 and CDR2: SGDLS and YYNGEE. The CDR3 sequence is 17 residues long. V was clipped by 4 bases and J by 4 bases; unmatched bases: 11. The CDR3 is CASSPQTGGFGNEKLFF. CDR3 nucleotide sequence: TGTGCCAGCAGCCCGCAGACAGGGGGTTTTGGTAATGAAAAACTGTTTTTT.

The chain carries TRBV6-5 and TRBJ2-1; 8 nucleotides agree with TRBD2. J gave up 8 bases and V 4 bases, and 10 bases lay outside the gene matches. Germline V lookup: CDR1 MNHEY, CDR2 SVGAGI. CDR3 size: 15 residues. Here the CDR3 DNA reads TGTGCCAGCAGTTTAATGACGGGAGGGTCCCATGAGCAGTTCTTC. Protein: CASSLMTGGSHEQFF.

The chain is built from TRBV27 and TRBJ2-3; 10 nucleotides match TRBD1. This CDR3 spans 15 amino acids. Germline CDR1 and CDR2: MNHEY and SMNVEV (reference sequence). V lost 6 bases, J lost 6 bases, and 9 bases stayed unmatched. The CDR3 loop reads CASSETGTGVDTQYF. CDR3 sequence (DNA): TGTGCCAGCAGCGAGACCGGGACAGGGGTGGATACGCAGTATTTT.

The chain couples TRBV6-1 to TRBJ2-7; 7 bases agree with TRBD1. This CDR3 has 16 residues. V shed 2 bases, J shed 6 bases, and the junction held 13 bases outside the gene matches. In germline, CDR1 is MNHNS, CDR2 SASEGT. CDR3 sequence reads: CASSERMDRPGGEQYF. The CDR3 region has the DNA TGTGCCAGCAGTGAAAGGATGGACAGGCCAGGTGGCGAGCAGTACTTC.

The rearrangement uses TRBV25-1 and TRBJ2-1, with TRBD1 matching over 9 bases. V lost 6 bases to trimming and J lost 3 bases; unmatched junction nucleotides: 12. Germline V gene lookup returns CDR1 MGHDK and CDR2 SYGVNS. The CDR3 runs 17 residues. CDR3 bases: TGTGCCAGCAGATCTACCCCAGGGACAGGGAACTACAATGAGCAGTTCTTC. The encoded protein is CASRSTPGTGNYNEQFF.

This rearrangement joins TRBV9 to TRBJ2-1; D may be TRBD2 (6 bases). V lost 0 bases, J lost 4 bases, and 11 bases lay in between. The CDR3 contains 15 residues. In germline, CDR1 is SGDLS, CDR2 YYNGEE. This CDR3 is CASSVEGSGYNEQFF. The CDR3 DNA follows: TGTGCCAGCAGCGTAGAGGGTAGCGGATACAATGAGCAGTTCTTC.

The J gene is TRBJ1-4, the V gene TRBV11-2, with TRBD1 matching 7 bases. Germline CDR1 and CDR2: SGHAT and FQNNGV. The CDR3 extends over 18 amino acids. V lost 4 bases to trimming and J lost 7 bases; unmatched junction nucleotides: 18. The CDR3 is CASSSPFMPTGMSEKLFF. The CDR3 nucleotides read TGTGCCAGCAGCTCCCCCTTTATGCCGACAGGGATGAGTGAAAAACTGTTTTTT.

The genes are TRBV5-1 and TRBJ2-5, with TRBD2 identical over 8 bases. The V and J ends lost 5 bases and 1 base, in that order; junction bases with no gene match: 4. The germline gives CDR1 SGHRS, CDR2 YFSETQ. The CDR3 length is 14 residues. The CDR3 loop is CASRRTSGQETQYF. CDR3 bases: TGCGCCAGCAGGCGAACTAGCGGCCAAGAGACCCAGTACTTC.